This record looks at one TCR beta chain sequence and its context. Its antigen remains unknown. The authors spiked synthetic TCR analog templates into each PCR. Only in-frame clones appear in the TCRdb table, and some are missing; sequencing was by immunoSEQ multiplex PCR. The sample includes about 100,000 clones, 90% to 95% of them seen just once. These data come from a study of PD-L1 blockade in urothelial cancer. Study-level background: Atezolizumab, begun by patients at some point between 2013 and 2014, was given at 1,200 mg intravenously every 3 weeks. Blood was evaluated 3 weeks (second dose) and 6 weeks after therapy began.

The study, taken as a whole, reports: When measured at 3 weeks, tumor-associated blood clones expanded more in durable-benefit patients.

Trimming took off 3 bases at V and 8 bases at J, with 14 bases between the two ends. CDR3 size: 14 residues. The germline gives CDR1 SNHLY, CDR2 FYNNEI. The chain joins TRBV2 to TRBJ2-1; possibly TRBD2 for D (6 bases). The TCR comes from a woman older than 75 with urothelial cancer. The sequences come from PBMCs, collected around atezolizumab (anti-PD-L1) treatment. The CDR3 region is CASSDRLVSDEQFF. The CDR3 DNA sequence: TGTGCCAGCAGTGATAGACTAGTAAGCGATGAGCAGTTCTTC.